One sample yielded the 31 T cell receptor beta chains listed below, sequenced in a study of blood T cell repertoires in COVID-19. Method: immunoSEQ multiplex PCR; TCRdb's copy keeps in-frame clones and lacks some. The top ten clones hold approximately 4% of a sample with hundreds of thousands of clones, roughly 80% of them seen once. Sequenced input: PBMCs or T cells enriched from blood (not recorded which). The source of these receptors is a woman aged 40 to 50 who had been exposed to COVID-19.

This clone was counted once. The CDR3: CASSTPLGGSQPQHF. The CDR3 region has the DNA TGTGCCAGTAGTACGCCCCTTGGGGGGTCTCAGCCCCAGCATTTT. The genes are TRBV19 and TRBJ1-5; the D gene is possibly TRBD1 (5 bases). V was pared by 4 bases and J by 6 bases, with 16 bases between. This CDR3 spans 15 amino acids. The germline gives CDR1 LNHDA, CDR2 SQIVND (reference sequence).

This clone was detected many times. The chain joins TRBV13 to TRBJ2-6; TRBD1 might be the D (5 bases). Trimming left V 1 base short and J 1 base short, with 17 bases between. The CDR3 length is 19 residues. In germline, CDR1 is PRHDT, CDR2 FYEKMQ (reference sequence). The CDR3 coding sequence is TGTGCCAGCAGCTTAGTTACAGGCCTGGTACTTTCTGGGGCCAACGTCCTGACTTTC. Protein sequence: CASSLVTGLVLSGANVLTF.

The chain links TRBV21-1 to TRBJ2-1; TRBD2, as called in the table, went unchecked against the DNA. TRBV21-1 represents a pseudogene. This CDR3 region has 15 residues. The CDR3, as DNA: TGTGCCAGCAGCAATCTCGGTGAACTTTGCAATGAGCAGTTCTTC. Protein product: CASSNLGELCNEQFF.

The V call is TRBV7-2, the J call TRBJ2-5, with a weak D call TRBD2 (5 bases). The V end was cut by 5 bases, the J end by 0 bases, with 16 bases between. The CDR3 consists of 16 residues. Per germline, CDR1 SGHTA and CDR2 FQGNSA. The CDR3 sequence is CASSRSGGSYQETQYF. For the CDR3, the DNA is TGTGCCAGCAGCCGTTCCGGCGGGTCATACCAAGAGACCCAGTACTTC.

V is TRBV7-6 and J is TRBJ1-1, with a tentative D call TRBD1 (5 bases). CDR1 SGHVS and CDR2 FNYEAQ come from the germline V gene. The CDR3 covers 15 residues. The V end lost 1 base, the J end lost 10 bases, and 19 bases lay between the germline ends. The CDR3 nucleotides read TGTGCCAGCAGCTTAGAGTCCGCCCCAGGGCGTGGAGCTTTCTTT. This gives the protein CASSLESAPGRGAFF.

CDR3 amino acids: CASREAAYTDTQYF. The CDR3 nucleotides are TGTGCCAGCAGAGAGGCCGCCTACACAGATACGCAGTATTTT. V gene TRBV7-2 combines with J gene TRBJ2-3; unclear D gene. V was pared by 6 bases and J by 2 bases, with 12 bases between. CDR1 SGHTA and CDR2 FQGNSA come from the germline V gene. The CDR3 totals 14 residues.

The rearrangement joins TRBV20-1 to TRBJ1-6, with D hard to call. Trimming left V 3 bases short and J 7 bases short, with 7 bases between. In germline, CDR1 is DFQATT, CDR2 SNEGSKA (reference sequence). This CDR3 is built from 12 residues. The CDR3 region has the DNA TGCAGTGCTAGTTTCCCAAATTCACCCCTCCACTTT. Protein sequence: CSASFPNSPLHF.

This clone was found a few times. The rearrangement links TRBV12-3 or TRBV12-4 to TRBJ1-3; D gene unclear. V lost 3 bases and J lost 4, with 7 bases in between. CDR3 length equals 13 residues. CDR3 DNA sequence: TGTGCCAGCAGTTTCACACAAGGAAACACCATATATTTT. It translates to CASSFTQGNTIYF.

Written as DNA, the CDR3 is TGTGCCACCAACTGGCACCGGGACAGGGTTTCACCCCTCCACTTT. It encodes CATNWHRDRVSPLHF. This rearrangement joins TRBV24-1 to TRBJ1-6; TRBD1 matches 9 bases. V trimming: 8 bases; J trimming: 9 bases; junction bases outside the gene matches: 10. The CDR3 contains 15 residues. The germline gives CDR1 KGHDR, CDR2 SFDVKD.

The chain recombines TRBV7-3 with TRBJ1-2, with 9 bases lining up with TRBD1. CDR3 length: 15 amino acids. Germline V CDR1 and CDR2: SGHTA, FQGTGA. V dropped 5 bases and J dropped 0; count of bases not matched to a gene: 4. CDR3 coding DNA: TGTGCCAGCAGCGCGACAGGGGGAGCTAACTATGGCTACACCTTC. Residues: CASSATGGANYGYTF.

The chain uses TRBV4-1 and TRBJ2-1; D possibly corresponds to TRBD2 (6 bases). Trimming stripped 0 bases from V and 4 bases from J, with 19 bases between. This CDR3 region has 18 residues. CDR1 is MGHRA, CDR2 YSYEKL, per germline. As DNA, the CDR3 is TGCGCCAGCAGCCAAGAACCCAGCCGGGGGTCTAGGTACAATGAGCAGTTCTTC. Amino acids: CASSQEPSRGSRYNEQFF.

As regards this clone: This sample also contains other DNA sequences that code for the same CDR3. CDR3 bases: TGTGCCAGCAGTTTGGGGGGGAACACTGAAGCTTTCTTT. Protein sequence: CASSLGGNTEAFF. V gene TRBV28 combines with J gene TRBJ1-1; a weak D match, TRBD1 (5 bases). This CDR3 is 13 amino acids long. Germline lookup yields CDR1 MDHEN and CDR2 SYDVKM. The V gene lost 3 bases and the J gene lost 1 base, with 6 bases spanning the gap.

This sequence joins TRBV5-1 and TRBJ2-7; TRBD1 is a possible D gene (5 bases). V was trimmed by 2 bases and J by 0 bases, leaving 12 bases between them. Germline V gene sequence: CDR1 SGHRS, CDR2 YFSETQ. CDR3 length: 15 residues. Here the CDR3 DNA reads TGCGCCAGCAGCTTAACAGGAAGGTACTCCTACGAGCAGTACTTC. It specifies CASSLTGRYSYEQYF.

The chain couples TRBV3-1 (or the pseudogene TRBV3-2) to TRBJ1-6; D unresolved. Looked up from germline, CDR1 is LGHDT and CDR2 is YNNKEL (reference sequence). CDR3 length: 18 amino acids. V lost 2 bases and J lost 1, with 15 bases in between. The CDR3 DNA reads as TGTGCCAGCAGCCAATATAGCCAGAGTAAATCCTATAATTCACCCCTCCACTTT. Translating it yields CASSQYSQSKSYNSPLHF.

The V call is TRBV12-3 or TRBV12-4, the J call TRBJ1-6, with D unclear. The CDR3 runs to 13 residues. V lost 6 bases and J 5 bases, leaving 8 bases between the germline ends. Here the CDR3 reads CASSPRDNSPLHF. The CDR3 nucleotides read TGTGCCAGCAGCCCCCGAGATAATTCACCCCTCCACTTT.

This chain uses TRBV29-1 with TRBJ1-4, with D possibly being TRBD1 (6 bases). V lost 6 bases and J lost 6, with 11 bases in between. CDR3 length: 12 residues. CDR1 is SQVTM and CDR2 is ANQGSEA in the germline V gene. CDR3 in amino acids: CSVGGPDEKLFF. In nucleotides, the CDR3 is TGCAGCGTGGGGGGGCCTGATGAAAAACTGTTTTTT.

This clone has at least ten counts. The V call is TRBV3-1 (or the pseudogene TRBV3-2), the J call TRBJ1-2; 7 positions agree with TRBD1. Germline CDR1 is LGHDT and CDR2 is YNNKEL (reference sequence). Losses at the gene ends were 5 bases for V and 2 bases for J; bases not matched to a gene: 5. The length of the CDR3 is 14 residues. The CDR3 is CASSFPGQNYGYTF. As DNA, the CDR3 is TGTGCCAGCAGCTTTCCGGGACAGAACTATGGCTACACCTTC.

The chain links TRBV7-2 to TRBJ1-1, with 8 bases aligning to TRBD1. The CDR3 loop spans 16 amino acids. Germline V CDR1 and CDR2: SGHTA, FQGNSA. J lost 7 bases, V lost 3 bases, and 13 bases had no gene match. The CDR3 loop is CASSFTGTGFSGEAFF. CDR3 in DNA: TGTGCCAGCAGCTTTACCGGGACAGGTTTCTCGGGTGAAGCTTTCTTT.

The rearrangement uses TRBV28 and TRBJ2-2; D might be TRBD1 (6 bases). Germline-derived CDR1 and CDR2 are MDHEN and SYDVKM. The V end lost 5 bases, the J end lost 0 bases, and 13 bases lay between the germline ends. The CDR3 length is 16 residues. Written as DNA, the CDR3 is TGTGCCAGCAGTACCCCGGGACAACCGAACACCGGGGAGCTGTTTTTT. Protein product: CASSTPGQPNTGELFF.

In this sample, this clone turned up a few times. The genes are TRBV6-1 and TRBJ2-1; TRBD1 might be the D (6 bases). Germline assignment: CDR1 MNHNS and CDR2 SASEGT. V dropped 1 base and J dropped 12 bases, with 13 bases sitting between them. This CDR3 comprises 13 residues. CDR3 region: CASSEVGGQGQFF. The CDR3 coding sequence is TGTGCCAGCAGTGAAGTAGGGGGACAAGGGCAGTTCTTC.

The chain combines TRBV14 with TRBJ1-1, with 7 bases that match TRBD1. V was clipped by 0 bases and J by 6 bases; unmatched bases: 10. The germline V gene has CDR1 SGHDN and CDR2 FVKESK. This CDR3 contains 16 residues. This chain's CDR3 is CASSQDQWTGWSEAFF. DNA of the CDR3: TGTGCCAGCAGCCAAGATCAATGGACAGGCTGGTCTGAAGCTTTCTTT.

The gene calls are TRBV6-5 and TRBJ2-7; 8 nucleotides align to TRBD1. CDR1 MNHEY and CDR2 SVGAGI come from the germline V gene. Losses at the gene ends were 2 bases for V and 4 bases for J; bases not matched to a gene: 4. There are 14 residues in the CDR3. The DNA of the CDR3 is TGTGCCAGCAGTTACAGGGACAGGTTATACGAGCAGTACTTC. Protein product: CASSYRDRLYEQYF.

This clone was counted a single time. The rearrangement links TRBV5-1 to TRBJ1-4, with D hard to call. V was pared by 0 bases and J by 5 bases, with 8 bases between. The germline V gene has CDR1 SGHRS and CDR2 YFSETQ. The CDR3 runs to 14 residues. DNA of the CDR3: TGCGCCAGCAGCTTGGAGAGGAGGAATGAAAAACTGTTTTTT. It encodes CASSLERRNEKLFF.

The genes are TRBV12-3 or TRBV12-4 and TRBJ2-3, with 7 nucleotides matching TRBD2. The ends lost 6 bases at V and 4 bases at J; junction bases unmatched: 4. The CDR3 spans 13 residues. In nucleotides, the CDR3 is TGTGCCAGCAGCCCGGGGGGTGCAGATACGCAGTATTTT. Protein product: CASSPGGADTQYF.

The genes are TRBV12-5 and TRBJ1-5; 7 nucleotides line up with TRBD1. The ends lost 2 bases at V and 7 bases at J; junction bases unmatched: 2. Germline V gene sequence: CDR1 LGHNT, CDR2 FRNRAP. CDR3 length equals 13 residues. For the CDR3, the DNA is TGTGCTAGTGGTTTGCTACAGGGGCAGCCCCAGCATTTT. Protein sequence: CASGLLQGQPQHF.

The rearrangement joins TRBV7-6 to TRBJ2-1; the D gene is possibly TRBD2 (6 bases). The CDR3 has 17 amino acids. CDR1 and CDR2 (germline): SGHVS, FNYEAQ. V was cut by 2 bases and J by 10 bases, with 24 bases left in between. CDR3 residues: CASSLRRRGTKHGEQFF. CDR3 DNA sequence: TGTGCCAGCAGCTTACGGAGGAGGGGAACTAAGCACGGGGAGCAGTTCTTC. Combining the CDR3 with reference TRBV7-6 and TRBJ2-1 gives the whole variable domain GAGVSQSPRYKVTKRGQDVALRCDPISGHVSLYWYRQALGQGPEFLTYFNYEAQQDKSGLPNDRFSAERPEGSISTLTIQRTEQRDSAMYRCASSLRRRGTKHGEQFFGPGTRLTVL.

As DNA, the CDR3 is TGTGCCAGCAGCTCTCGGCAGGCGAGAAACACCGGGGAGCTGTTTTTT. Translating it yields CASSSRQARNTGELFF. The gene calls are TRBV7-2 and TRBJ2-2, with D unclear. With 4 bases removed from V and 2 bases from J, the gap between germline ends came to 14 bases. The CDR3 sequence is 16 residues long. The germline V gene has CDR1 SGHTA and CDR2 FQGNSA.

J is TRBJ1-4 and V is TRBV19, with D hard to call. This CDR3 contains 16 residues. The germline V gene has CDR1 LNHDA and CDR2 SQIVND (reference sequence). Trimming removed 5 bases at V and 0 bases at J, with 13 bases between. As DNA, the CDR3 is TGTGCCAGTAGTGTACATGATTCGCCAACTAATGAAAAACTGTTTTTT. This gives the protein CASSVHDSPTNEKLFF. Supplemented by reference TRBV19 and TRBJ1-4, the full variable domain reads DGGITQSPKYLFRKEGQNVTLSCEQNLNHDAMYWYRQDPGQGLRLIYYSQIVNDFQKGDIAEGYSVSREKKESFPLTVTSAQKNPTAFYLCASSVHDSPTNEKLFFGSGTQLSVL.

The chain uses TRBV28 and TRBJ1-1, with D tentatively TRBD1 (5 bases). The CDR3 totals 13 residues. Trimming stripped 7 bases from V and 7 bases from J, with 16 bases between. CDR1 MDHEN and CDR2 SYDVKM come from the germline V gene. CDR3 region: CASIGPPGDEAFF. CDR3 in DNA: TGTGCCAGCATTGGCCCCCCGGGGGATGAAGCTTTCTTT.

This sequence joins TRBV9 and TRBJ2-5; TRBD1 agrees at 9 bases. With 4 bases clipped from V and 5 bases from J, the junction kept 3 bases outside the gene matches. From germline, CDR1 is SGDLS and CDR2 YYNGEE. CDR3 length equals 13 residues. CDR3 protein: CASSRDREETQYF. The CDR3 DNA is TGTGCCAGCAGCCGGGACAGGGAGGAGACCCAGTACTTC.

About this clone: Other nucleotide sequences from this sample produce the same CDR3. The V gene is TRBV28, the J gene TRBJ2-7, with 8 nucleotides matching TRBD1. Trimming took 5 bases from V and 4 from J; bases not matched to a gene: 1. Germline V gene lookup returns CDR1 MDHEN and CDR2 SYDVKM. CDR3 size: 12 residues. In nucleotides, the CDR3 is TGTGCCAGCAGTCGGACAGGGTACGAGCAGTACTTC. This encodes CASSRTGYEQYF.